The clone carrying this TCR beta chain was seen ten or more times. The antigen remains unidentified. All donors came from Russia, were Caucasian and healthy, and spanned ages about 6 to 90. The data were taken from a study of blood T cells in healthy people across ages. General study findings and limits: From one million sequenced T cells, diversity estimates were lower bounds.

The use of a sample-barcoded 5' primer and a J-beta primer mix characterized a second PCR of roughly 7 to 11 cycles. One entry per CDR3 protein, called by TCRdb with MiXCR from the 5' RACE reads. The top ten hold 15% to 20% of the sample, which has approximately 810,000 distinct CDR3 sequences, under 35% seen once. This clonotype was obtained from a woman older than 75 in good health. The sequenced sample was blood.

The CDR3 sequence is CASSYSGGYPSYGYTF. The CDR3 bases are TGTGCCAGCAGTTACTCAGGCGGGTACCCCTCCTATGGCTACACCTTC. The V and J genes are TRBV6-5 and TRBJ1-2; D call uncertain. V was trimmed by 0 bases and J by 4 bases, leaving 15 bases between them. CDR3 length: 16 amino acids. In germline, CDR1 is MNHEY, CDR2 SVGAGI.